This T cell receptor beta chain appears in the sequencing data of a study of blood T cell repertoires in COVID-19. Study-level information: Acute and convalescent COVID-19 samples came from the United States, Italy and Spain. Sample material is recorded as cDNA or gDNA derived from T cells, B-cell-depleted T cells, or PBMCs.

Germline lookup yields CDR1 SGHNT and CDR2 YYREEE (reference sequence). V lost 3 bases and J lost 5; bases outside the gene matches: 11. The CDR3 covers 18 residues. Original processing notes: Amplification from reference gene primers served as the basis for estimated nucleated cell counts. The table came from immunoSEQ multiplex PCR; TCRdb's copy has only in-frame clones and leaves some out. D and trimming come from the DNA, and the V and J calls and clone size come from that table. The table has tens of thousands of clones, about 83% seen once. The chain has TRBV5-4 and TRBJ2-2; TRBD1 matches at 12 bases. This clonotype originated in a human donor in a cohort sampled during active COVID-19. Sequencing input: peripheral blood. The CDR3 reads CASSSPNMGQGATGELFF. The CDR3 DNA reads as TGTGCCAGCAGCTCGCCCAATATGGGACAGGGGGCGACCGGGGAGCTGTTTTTT.